One sample yielded the 21 T cell receptor beta chains listed below, sequenced in a study of regulatory T cells in long-lasting Graves disease. Documented time point: newly diagnosed GD, antithyroid drugs for less than 3 months. The authors made the TCR library using RNA they extracted from PBMCs. Investigators prepared the TCR beta libraries by applying iRepertoire HTBI primers and Arm-PCR of CDR3 regions. Using its own MiXCR run on the multiplex PCR reads, TCRdb lists one record per CDR3 protein. Of 300,000 to 450,000 distinct CDR3 sequences listed, roughly 16% are singletons. The source was peripheral blood mononuclear cells (PBMCs), collected at new diagnosis, from a patient treated with antithyroid drugs. Every receptor here comes from a female donor with Graves disease.

This sequence joins TRBV10-3 and TRBJ1-6; D is ambiguous. V was cut by 6 bases and J by 6 bases, with 12 bases left in between. The CDR3 runs to 14 residues. In germline, CDR1 is ENHRY, CDR2 SYGVKD. This CDR3 is CAIRTGGVNSPLHF. The CDR3 DNA reads as TGTGCCATCAGGACCGGCGGGGTTAATTCACCCCTCCACTTT.

The chain is built from TRBV28 and TRBJ1-2; TRBD1 matches at 8 bases. V lost 5 bases to trimming and J lost 4 bases; unmatched junction nucleotides: 6. The CDR3 runs 14 residues. The germline V gene has CDR1 MDHEN and CDR2 SYDVKM. The CDR3 here is CASSLTGVGYGYTF. CDR3 DNA: TGTGCCAGCAGTCTGACAGGGGTGGGCTATGGCTACACCTTC.

Note on this clonotype: This sequence may be a read error, since a much larger clone differs from it by one base. The CDR3 does not end in the conserved phenylalanine or tryptophan, so this is likely a read error. This sequence joins TRBV7-2 and TRBJ1-1; 7 bases line up with TRBD1. This CDR3 is built from 14 residues. Germline CDR1 reads SGHTA; CDR2 reads FQGNSA. CDR3: CVSSPGTVNTEAFL. The CDR3 region has the DNA TGTGTCAGCAGCCCGGGGACAGTAAACACTGAAGCTTTCCTT.

This clonotype was counted at least ten times. This sequence joins TRBV27 and TRBJ1-5; a weak D match, TRBD1 (6 bases). Trimming left V 8 bases short and J 6 bases short, with 23 bases between. CDR1 MNHEY and CDR2 SMNVEV come from the germline V gene (reference sequence). The CDR3 extends over 16 amino acids. CDR3 amino acids: CASSLTGGGEGQPQHF. The CDR3 coding sequence is TGTGCCAGCTCCTTAACCGGAGGGGGGGAAGGTCAGCCCCAGCATTTT.

The chain uses TRBV13 and TRBJ2-6, with a possible D match to TRBD2 (5 bases). The CDR3 consists of 13 residues. Trimming stripped 6 bases from V and 3 bases from J, with 6 bases between. The V gene's germline CDR1 is PRHDT and CDR2 FYEKMQ (reference sequence). In nucleotides, the CDR3 is TGTGCCAGCAGAAGCGGTGGGGCCAACGTCCTGACTTTC. Protein: CASRSGGANVLTF. Combining the CDR3 with reference TRBV13 and TRBJ2-6 gives the whole variable domain AAGVIQSPRHLIKEKRETATLKCYPIPRHDTVYWYQQGPGQDPQFLISFYEKMQSDKGSIPDRFSAQQFSDYHSELNMSSLELGDSALYFCASRSGGANVLTFGAGSRLTVL.

This clonotype was counted many times. V and J are TRBV5-6 and TRBJ2-4, with a weak D call TRBD1 (6 bases). The CDR3 is 13 amino acids. V lost 4 bases and J 9 bases, leaving 14 bases between the germline ends. Germline lookup yields CDR1 SGHDT and CDR2 YYEEEE. The CDR3 here is CASSTEQGTIQYF. CDR3 DNA: TGTGCCAGCAGCACGGAACAGGGAACCATTCAGTACTTC.

Concerning this clonotype itself: Just one base apart from a much larger clone, this may be a read error. The chain has TRBV6-2 or TRBV6-3 and TRBJ2-3; no definite D call. The germline gives CDR1 MNHEY, CDR2 SVGEGT. V was clipped by 5 bases and J by 2 bases, with 17 bases between them. There are 16 residues in the CDR3. CDR3: CASSDQDRSLTDTQYF. CDR3 DNA sequence: TGTGCCAGCAGTGATCAGGACCGCTCTCTCACAGATACGCAGTATTTT.

This clonotype was counted ten times or more. The chain couples TRBV20-1 to TRBJ2-1, with D unresolved. This CDR3 has 16 amino acids. Trimming shortened V by 7 bases and J by 0 bases, and 19 bases separated the two germline ends. The germline V gene has CDR1 DFQATT and CDR2 SNEGSKA (reference sequence). In nucleotides, the CDR3 is TGCAGTGGCACTCCTCTTGCGGCCACCTCCTACAATGAGCAGTTCTTC. As protein: CSGTPLAATSYNEQFF.

This clonotype showed up many times. The chain combines TRBV29-1 with TRBJ2-1, with a possible D match to TRBD1 (5 bases). V was cut by 3 bases and J by 12 bases, with 15 bases left in between. Germline-derived CDR1 and CDR2 are SQVTM and ANQGSEA. The CDR3 length is 12 residues. The chain's CDR3 is CSVERERQGQFF. Here the CDR3 DNA reads TGCAGCGTTGAGAGAGAAAGGCAGGGGCAGTTCTTC.

This clonotype was seen ten or more times. J is TRBJ2-7 and V is TRBV4-2; possible D gene TRBD1, 6 bases. V lost 0 bases, J lost 4 bases, and 16 bases lay in between. The germline gives CDR1 LGHNA, CDR2 YNFKEQ. The CDR3 totals 16 residues. CDR3 nucleotides: TGTGCCAGCAGCCAAGATATTTCGGACAGAATTTACGAGCAGTACTTC. It is translated as CASSQDISDRIYEQYF.

This clonotype turned up a few times. The rearrangement uses TRBV18 and TRBJ2-5, with 9 positions matching TRBD2. CDR3 length equals 15 residues. Germline V CDR1 and CDR2: KGHSH, LQKENI. V lost 2 bases, J lost 6 bases, and 7 bases stayed unmatched. The CDR3 sequence: CASSPGAGGRKTQYF. In nucleotides, the CDR3 is TGTGCCAGCTCACCAGGAGCGGGAGGTCGAAAGACCCAGTACTTC. Full variable domain (outside the CDR3, taken from reference TRBV18 and TRBJ2-5): NAGVMQNPRHLVRRRGQEARLRCSPMKGHSHVYWYRQLPEEGLKFMVYLQKENIIDESGMPKERFSAEFPKEGPSILRIQQVVRGDSAAYFCASSPGAGGRKTQYFGPGTRLLVL.

The chain recombines TRBV4-3 with TRBJ2-4; D could derive from TRBD1 or TRBD2 (6 bases each). Per the germline V gene, CDR1 is LGHNA and CDR2 is YSLEER. V shed 5 bases and J shed 13 bases, with 24 bases lying between them. The CDR3 covers 15 residues. The CDR3 DNA follows: TGCGCCAGCAGCGCACACGGGACACCCTGGGGGGAGCAGTACTTC. Translation gives CASSAHGTPWGEQYF.

Ten or more counts support this clonotype. The V gene is TRBV27, the J gene TRBJ2-5; D gene uncertain. The CDR3 has 13 residues. Germline V gene lookup returns CDR1 MNHEY and CDR2 SMNVEV (reference sequence). V lost 4 bases and J 2 bases, leaving 8 bases between the germline ends. CDR3 DNA sequence: TGTGCCAGCAGTTGGAAGAAGCAAGAGACCCAGTACTTC. It is translated as CASSWKKQETQYF.

This clonotype was counted at least ten times. The rearrangement uses TRBV7-3 and TRBJ2-7; D not resolved. This CDR3 contains 13 residues. The germline V gene has CDR1 SGHTA and CDR2 FQGTGA. Trimming pared 5 bases from V and 3 bases from J, leaving 11 bases between. The CDR3 loop reads CASSPKHNYEQYF. The CDR3, as DNA: TGTGCCAGCAGCCCCAAACACAACTACGAGCAGTACTTC.

This clonotype was found many times. The rearrangement uses TRBV12-5 and TRBJ1-5, with TRBD1 matching 7 bases. Germline V gene data show CDR1 as LGHNT and CDR2 as FRNRAP. The CDR3 consists of 14 residues. The trim removed 9 bases at V and 7 bases at J, leaving 12 bases unmatched. The CDR3 DNA sequence: TGTGCTAGCGCCGAACGACAGGGTCGCCAGCCCCAGCATTTT. This gives the protein CASAERQGRQPQHF.

This clonotype was picked up many times. The chain is built from TRBV11-2 and TRBJ2-3; 9 bases align to TRBD2. The CDR3 covers 17 residues. The trim removed 0 bases at V and 4 bases at J, leaving 8 bases unmatched. Germline V gene data show CDR1 as SGHAT and CDR2 as FQNNGV. CDR3 in DNA: TGTGCCAGCAGCTTAGACCTGGCGGGAGGGTGGGCAGATACGCAGTATTTT. It specifies CASSLDLAGGWADTQYF.

This clonotype was seen repeatedly, ten times or more. The chain couples TRBV12-3 or TRBV12-4 to TRBJ1-2; D gene unclear. The CDR3 runs 12 residues. The V gene lost 3 bases and the J gene lost 5 bases, with 7 bases spanning the gap. This CDR3 reads CASSFRPYGYTF. The CDR3 bases are TGTGCCAGCAGTTTTAGGCCTTATGGCTACACCTTC.

Notes on this clonotype: A read error may account for a junction end that differs from germline. The chain combines TRBV7-2 with TRBJ2-3; D is perhaps TRBD2 (6 bases). This CDR3 contains 16 residues. Germline V lookup: CDR1 SGHTA, CDR2 FQGNSA. Written as DNA, the CDR3 is TGTGCCAGCAACATCCAACCGGGACTTAAAACAGGTACGCAGTATTTT. It yields the protein CASNIQPGLKTGTQYF.

This clonotype has ten or more counts. The chain joins TRBV4-1 to TRBJ1-5; D call uncertain. The length of the CDR3 is 15 residues. V was trimmed by 1 base and J by 9 bases, leaving 16 bases between them. CDR1 and CDR2 from the germline V gene are MGHRA and YSYEKL. The CDR3 DNA follows: TGCGCCAGCAGCCAAGTCTCGGGAGAGGATTGGCCCCAGCATTTT. Residues: CASSQVSGEDWPQHF.

In its sample, this clonotype was seen a few times. V usage is TRBV27 and J usage is TRBJ2-1; D is unresolved. CDR3 length equals 14 residues. Per the germline V gene, CDR1 is MNHEY and CDR2 is SMNVEV (reference sequence). Trimming removed 2 bases at V and 0 bases at J, with 5 bases between. This chain's CDR3 is CASSLADSYNEQFF. The DNA of the CDR3 is TGTGCCAGCAGTTTAGCAGACTCCTACAATGAGCAGTTCTTC.

This sequence joins TRBV6-6 and TRBJ1-6; TRBD1 aligns across 7 bases. This CDR3 is built from 14 residues. With V trimmed by 0 bases and J by 10 bases, 3 bases remained unmatched. Germline lookup yields CDR1 MNHNY and CDR2 SVGAGI (reference sequence). In nucleotides, the CDR3 is TGTGCCAGCAGTTACTCGGACAGGAACTCACCCCTCCACTTT. Translating it yields CASSYSDRNSPLHF.